Below are 14 T cell receptor beta chains sequenced from a single sample in a study of T cells in Graves' hyperthyroidism and ophthalmopathy. Amplification targeted TCR beta CDR3 regions from RNA transcripts. The TCR CDR3 was amplified in a first-round RT-PCR using the HTBI primer set. Using its own MiXCR run on the multiplex PCR reads, TCRdb lists one record per CDR3 protein. Among about 420,000 distinct CDR3 sequences listed, around 13% were seen once. The sample comprised blood. Source of these receptors: a woman in her late teens or twenties with Graves' hyperthyroidism.

This clonotype was seen a handful of times. One junction end disagrees with the germline gene, perhaps due to a read error. The rearrangement joins TRBV4-1 to TRBJ1-3; 9 bases match TRBD1. CDR3 length: 15 residues. The germline CDR1 and CDR2 sequences are MGHRA and YSYEKL. The CDR3 loop is CASSQDRGSGNAIYF. The CDR3 nucleotides read TGCGCCAGCAGCCAGGACAGGGGCTCTGGAAACGCCATATATTTT.

This clonotype has ten or more counts. This sequence joins TRBV28 and TRBJ2-4, with a weak D call TRBD1 (7 bases). The length of the CDR3 is 13 residues. Germline V gene lookup returns CDR1 MDHEN and CDR2 SYDVKM. V was shortened by 5 bases and J by 7 bases, with 12 bases between the two germline ends. Here the CDR3 DNA reads TGTGCCAGCAGTGCGGGACAGATGAACATTCAGTACTTC. It codes for CASSAGQMNIQYF. The complete variable domain, with remaining parts taken from reference TRBV28 and TRBJ2-4, reads DVKVTQSSRYLVKRTGEKVFLECVQDMDHENMFWYRQDPGLGLRLIYFSYDVKMKEKGDIPEGYSVSREKKERFSLILESASTNQTSMYLCASSAGQMNIQYFGAGTRLSVL.

This clonotype was counted many times. The chain recombines TRBV28 with TRBJ2-7; tentative D call: TRBD1 (6 bases). Germline V gives CDR1 MDHEN, CDR2 SYDVKM. Trimming removed 3 bases at V and 5 bases at J, with 11 bases between. The CDR3 runs 13 residues. CDR3 sequence: CASSFDRLHEQYF. CDR3 nucleotides: TGTGCCAGCAGTTTCGACAGGCTCCACGAGCAGTACTTC.

The chain recombines TRBV28 with TRBJ2-4; TRBD2 matches at 9 bases. The CDR3 spans 17 residues. V lost 5 bases and J lost 3; bases outside the gene matches: 11. Germline V gene sequence: CDR1 MDHEN, CDR2 SYDVKM. The chain's CDR3 is CASSEREASRGKNIQYF. DNA of the CDR3: TGTGCCAGCAGTGAGCGGGAGGCTTCGCGGGGCAAAAACATTCAGTACTTC.

This clonotype was detected ten times or more. This chain links TRBV12-3 or TRBV12-4 with TRBJ2-7; D ambiguous. V lost 6 bases, J lost 2 bases, and 5 bases lay in between. This CDR3 region has 11 residues. Written as DNA, the CDR3 is TGTGCCAGCAGCTTAACCTACGAGCAGTACTTC. Protein sequence: CASSLTYEQYF.

This clonotype appeared many times. The J gene is TRBJ2-7, the V gene TRBV6-1, with 7 bases aligning to TRBD2. CDR1 and CDR2 from the germline V gene are MNHNS and SASEGT. V lost 8 bases to trimming and J lost 4 bases; unmatched junction nucleotides: 14. The CDR3 totals 15 residues. This CDR3 reads CASGVIGEGNYEQYF. The CDR3 DNA reads TGTGCCAGCGGAGTGATAGGGGAGGGGAATTACGAGCAGTACTTC.

This clonotype was counted many times. In DNA form, the CDR3 reads TGTGCCAGCAGCTTAGCACAGGGGGCATGGGAGACCCAGTACTTC. As protein: CASSLAQGAWETQYF. The gene calls are TRBV7-2 and TRBJ2-5, with 9 positions matching TRBD1. CDR3 length: 15 amino acids. Germline loops: CDR1 SGHTA, CDR2 FQGNSA. V shed 0 bases, J shed 5 bases, and the junction held 4 bases outside the gene matches.

The J gene is TRBJ2-7, the V gene TRBV4-1; 7 bases fit TRBD1. Germline CDR1 reads MGHRA; CDR2 reads YSYEKL. The CDR3 length is 15 residues. The V and J ends lost 1 base and 2 bases, in that order; junction bases with no gene match: 5. The CDR3 loop reads CASSQVAQGAYEQYF. The DNA of the CDR3 is TGCGCCAGCAGCCAAGTAGCGCAGGGGGCCTACGAGCAGTACTTC.

This clonotype has a count of ten or more. J is TRBJ1-1 and V is TRBV20-1, with 7 bases matching TRBD1. Trimming removed 6 bases from V and 5 bases from J; junction bases left unmatched: 3. Per the germline V gene, CDR1 is DFQATT and CDR2 is SNEGSKA (reference sequence). The CDR3 loop spans 11 amino acids. The CDR3 is CSAPRGTEAFF. The DNA for the CDR3 is TGCAGTGCGCCCAGGGGGACTGAAGCTTTCTTT.

The chain recombines TRBV7-2 with TRBJ2-1, with D maybe TRBD1 (6 bases). In germline, CDR1 is SGHTA, CDR2 FQGNSA. Trimming removed 2 bases from V and 7 bases from J, with 21 bases in between. The CDR3 sequence is 17 residues long. DNA for the CDR3: TGTGCCAGCAGCTTATTAGGTCAAAAGGGACACACGAATGAGCAGTTCTTC. Translation gives CASSLLGQKGHTNEQFF.

The genes are TRBV19 and TRBJ2-3; D is possibly TRBD2 (6 bases). The germline gives CDR1 LNHDA, CDR2 SQIVND (reference sequence). The CDR3 sequence is 14 residues long. Trimming stripped 5 bases from V and 3 bases from J, with 12 bases between. The CDR3 loop is CASSGVRETDTQYF. The CDR3 bases are TGTGCCAGTAGTGGAGTACGGGAGACAGATACGCAGTATTTT.

V usage is TRBV6-1 and J usage is TRBJ2-1; TRBD2 matches 10 bases. J gave up 3 bases and V 6 bases, and 11 bases lay outside the gene matches. The CDR3 length is 17 residues. Germline V gives CDR1 MNHNS, CDR2 SASEGT. CDR3 amino acids: CASRPSGLAIVYNEQFF. The CDR3 DNA follows: TGTGCCAGCAGACCGTCGGGACTAGCGATCGTCTACAATGAGCAGTTCTTC.

This clonotype was recorded at least ten times. The chain carries TRBV12-3 or TRBV12-4 and TRBJ1-5; D is uncertain. The CDR3 has 13 amino acids. Trimming pared 4 bases from V and 7 bases from J, leaving 11 bases between. Here the CDR3 reads CASSSFPKQPQHF. In nucleotides, the CDR3 is TGTGCCAGCAGTTCCTTCCCAAAACAGCCCCAGCATTTT.

This clonotype was observed at least ten times. The chain combines TRBV5-6 with TRBJ1-2; no reliable D call. Germline values: CDR1 SGHDT, CDR2 YYEEEE. The CDR3 spans 15 residues. The V gene lost 4 bases and the J gene lost 0 bases, with 13 bases spanning the gap. The CDR3 sequence is CASSPGGTANYGYTF. The CDR3 coding sequence is TGTGCCAGCAGCCCCGGCGGAACAGCTAACTATGGCTACACCTTC.